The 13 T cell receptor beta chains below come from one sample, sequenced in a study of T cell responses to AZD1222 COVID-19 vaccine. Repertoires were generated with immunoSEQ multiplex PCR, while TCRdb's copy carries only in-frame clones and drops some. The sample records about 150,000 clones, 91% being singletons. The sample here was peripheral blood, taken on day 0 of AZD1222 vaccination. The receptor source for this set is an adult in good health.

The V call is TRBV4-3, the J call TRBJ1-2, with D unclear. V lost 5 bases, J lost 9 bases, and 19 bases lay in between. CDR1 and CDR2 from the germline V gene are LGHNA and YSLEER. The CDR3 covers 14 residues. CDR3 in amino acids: CASSDDWGGFSYTF. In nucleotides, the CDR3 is TGCGCCAGCAGCGATGACTGGGGAGGGTTTAGCTACACCTTC.

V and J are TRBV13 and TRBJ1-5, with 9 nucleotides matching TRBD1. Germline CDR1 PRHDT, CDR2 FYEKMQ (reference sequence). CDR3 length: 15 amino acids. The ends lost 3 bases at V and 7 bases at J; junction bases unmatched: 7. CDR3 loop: CASSLSQGAGQPQHF. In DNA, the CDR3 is TGTGCCAGCAGCTTGTCACAGGGGGCAGGGCAGCCCCAGCATTTT.

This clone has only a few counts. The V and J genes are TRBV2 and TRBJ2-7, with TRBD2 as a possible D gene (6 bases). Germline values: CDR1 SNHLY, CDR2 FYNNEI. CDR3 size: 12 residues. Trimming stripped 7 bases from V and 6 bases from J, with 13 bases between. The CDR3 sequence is CASKEEGFEQYF. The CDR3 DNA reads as TGTGCCAGCAAAGAGGAGGGCTTCGAGCAGTACTTC.

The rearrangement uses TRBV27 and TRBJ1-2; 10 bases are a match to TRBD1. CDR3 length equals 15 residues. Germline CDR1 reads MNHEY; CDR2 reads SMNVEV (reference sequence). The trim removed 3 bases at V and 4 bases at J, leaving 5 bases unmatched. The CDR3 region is CASSFTGTGVYGYTF. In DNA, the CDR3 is TGTGCCAGCAGTTTTACCGGGACAGGGGTCTATGGCTACACCTTC.

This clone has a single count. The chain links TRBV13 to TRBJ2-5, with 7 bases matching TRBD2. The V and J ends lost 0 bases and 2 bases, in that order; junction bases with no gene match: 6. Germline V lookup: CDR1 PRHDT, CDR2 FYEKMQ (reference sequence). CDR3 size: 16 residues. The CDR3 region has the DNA TGTGCCAGCAGCTTAGGGGTGGGAGGGCCTCAAGAGACCCAGTACTTC. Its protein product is CASSLGVGGPQETQYF.

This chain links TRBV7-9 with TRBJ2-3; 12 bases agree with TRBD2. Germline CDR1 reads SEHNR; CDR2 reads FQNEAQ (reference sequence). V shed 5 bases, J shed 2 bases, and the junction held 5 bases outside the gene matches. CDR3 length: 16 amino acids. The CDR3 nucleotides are TGTGCCAGCAGCGAAACTAGCGGGGGGTTCACAGATACGCAGTATTTT. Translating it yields CASSETSGGFTDTQYF.

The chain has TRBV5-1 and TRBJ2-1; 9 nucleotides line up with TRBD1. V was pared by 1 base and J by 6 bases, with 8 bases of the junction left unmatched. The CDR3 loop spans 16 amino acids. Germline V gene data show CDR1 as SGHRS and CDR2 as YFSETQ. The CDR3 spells CASSLHPGQGSNEQFF. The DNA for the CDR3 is TGCGCCAGCAGCTTGCATCCCGGACAGGGGAGCAATGAGCAGTTCTTC. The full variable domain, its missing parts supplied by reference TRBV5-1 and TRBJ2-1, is KAGVTQTPRYLIKTRGQQVTLSCSPISGHRSVSWYQQTPGQGLQFLFEYFSETQRNKGNFPGRFSGRQFSNSRSEMNVSTLELGDSALYLCASSLHPGQGSNEQFFGPGTRLTVL.

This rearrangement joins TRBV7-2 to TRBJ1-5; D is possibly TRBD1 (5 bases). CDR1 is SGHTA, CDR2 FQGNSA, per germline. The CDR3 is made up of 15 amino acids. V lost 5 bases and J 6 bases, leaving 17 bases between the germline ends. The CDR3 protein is CASSRGPGWGQPQHF. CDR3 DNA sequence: TGTGCCAGCAGCCGGGGTCCAGGGTGGGGTCAGCCCCAGCATTTT.

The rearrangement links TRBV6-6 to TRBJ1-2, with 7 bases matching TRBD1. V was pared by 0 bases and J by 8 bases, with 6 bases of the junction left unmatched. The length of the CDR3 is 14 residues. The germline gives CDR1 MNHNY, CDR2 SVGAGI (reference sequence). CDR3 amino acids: CASSYSGTESGYTF. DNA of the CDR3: TGTGCCAGCAGTTACTCCGGGACAGAATCCGGCTACACCTTC.

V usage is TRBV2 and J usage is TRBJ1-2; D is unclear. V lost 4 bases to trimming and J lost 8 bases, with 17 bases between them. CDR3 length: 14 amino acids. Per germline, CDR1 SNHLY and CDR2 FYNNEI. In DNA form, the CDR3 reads TGTGCCAGCAGTGGAGGTGTGAGCCATCGCGGCTACACCTTC. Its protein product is CASSGGVSHRGYTF.

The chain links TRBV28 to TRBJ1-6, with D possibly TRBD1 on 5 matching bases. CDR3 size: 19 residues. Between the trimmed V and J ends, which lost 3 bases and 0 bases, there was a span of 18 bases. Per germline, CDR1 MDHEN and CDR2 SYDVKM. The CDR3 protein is CASSFQTPGSYSYNSPLHF. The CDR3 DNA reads TGTGCCAGCAGTTTCCAAACCCCAGGGTCCTACTCCTATAATTCACCCCTCCACTTT.

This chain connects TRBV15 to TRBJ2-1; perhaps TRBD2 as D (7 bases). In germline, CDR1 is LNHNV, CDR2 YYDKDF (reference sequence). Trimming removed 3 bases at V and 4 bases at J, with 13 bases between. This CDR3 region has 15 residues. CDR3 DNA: TGTGCCACCAGCAGTGAGAGGGGGGGGTACAATGAGCAGTTCTTC. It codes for CATSSERGGYNEQFF.

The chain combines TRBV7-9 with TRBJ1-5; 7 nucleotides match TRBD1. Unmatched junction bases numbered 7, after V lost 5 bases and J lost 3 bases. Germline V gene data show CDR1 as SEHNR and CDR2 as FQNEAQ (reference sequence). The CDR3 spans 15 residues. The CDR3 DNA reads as TGTGCCAGCAGCCACGGGACAGACATCAATCAGCCCCAGCATTTT. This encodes CASSHGTDINQPQHF. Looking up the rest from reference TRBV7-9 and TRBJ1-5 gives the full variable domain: DTGVSQNPRHKITKRGQNVTFRCDPISEHNRLYWYRQTLGQGPEFLTYFQNEAQLEKSRLLSDRFSAERPKGSFSTLEIQRTEQGDSAMYLCASSHGTDINQPQHFGDGTRLSIL.